These T cell receptor beta chains were read from a single sample in a study of PD-1 blockade in classical Hodgkin lymphoma. Profiling relied on immunoSEQ multiplex PCR, and the TCRdb table lists in-frame clones only, not all of them. The sample shows roughly 13,000 clones, roughly 89% of them seen only once. Sequenced material: peripheral blood mononuclear cells (PBMCs), taken at baseline. The receptors come from a human donor with classical Hodgkin lymphoma. The CDR3 runs from the conserved cysteine through the conserved F or W. Each record gives: D gene, V gene, clone size, J gene, CDR3 protein. D genes are given only for firm matches. Expanded clones get a size class; other rows say once, few or many, or leave the size out.

d_gene: .
v_gene: TRBV11-3
abundance: .
j_gene: TRBJ1-2
CDR3aa: CASSLRGDGYGYTF

d_gene: .
v_gene: TRBV7-2
abundance: .
j_gene: TRBJ2-3
CDR3aa: CASSFAWGNTDTQYF

d_gene: TRBD2
v_gene: TRBV4-1
abundance: .
j_gene: TRBJ2-4
CDR3aa: CASSQEGLAGALNIQYF

d_gene: TRBD2
v_gene: TRBV30
abundance: .
j_gene: TRBJ2-7
CDR3aa: CAWSRAGVDEQYF

d_gene: .
v_gene: TRBV9
abundance: .
j_gene: TRBJ2-1
CDR3aa: CASSVGVSLGEQFF

d_gene: .
v_gene: TRBV4-3
abundance: .
j_gene: TRBJ1-1
CDR3aa: CASSQKSGTEAFF

d_gene: TRBD1
v_gene: TRBV6-1
abundance: medium-sized
j_gene: TRBJ1-2
CDR3aa: CASILGTAWDGYTF

d_gene: TRBD1
v_gene: TRBV19
abundance: .
j_gene: TRBJ2-7
CDR3aa: CASSLTGTGGYEQYF

d_gene: .
v_gene: TRBV25-1
abundance: .
j_gene: TRBJ2-2
CDR3aa: CASSEYHQNTGELFF

d_gene: TRBD1
v_gene: TRBV4-1
abundance: .
j_gene: TRBJ2-7
CDR3aa: CASSQVGTGLYEQYF

d_gene: .
v_gene: TRBV4-3
abundance: .
j_gene: TRBJ1-1
CDR3aa: CASSRNSGLKTEAFF

d_gene: TRBD1
v_gene: TRBV7-8
abundance: .
j_gene: TRBJ2-1
CDR3aa: CASSITQPGQAEQFF

d_gene: .
v_gene: TRBV9
abundance: .
j_gene: TRBJ2-7
CDR3aa: CASSGLGWPPEQYF

d_gene: .
v_gene: TRBV7-2
abundance: .
j_gene: TRBJ1-3
CDR3aa: CASSPRRGNTIYF

d_gene: .
v_gene: TRBV9
abundance: .
j_gene: TRBJ2-1
CDR3aa: CASSVDVSEQFF

d_gene: .
v_gene: TRBV16
abundance: .
j_gene: TRBJ1-5
CDR3aa: CASSPPSGQPQHF

d_gene: TRBD2
v_gene: TRBV30
abundance: .
j_gene: TRBJ2-1
CDR3aa: CAWSRLADYNEQFF

d_gene: .
v_gene: TRBV7-2
abundance: .
j_gene: TRBJ1-2
CDR3aa: CASSLEAGAGGGYTF

d_gene: .
v_gene: TRBV7-2
abundance: once
j_gene: TRBJ2-2
CDR3aa: CASTTYSTGELFF

d_gene: TRBD1
v_gene: TRBV28
abundance: once
j_gene: TRBJ1-3
CDR3aa: CASSFRQGQGNTIYF